A single sample is the source of the 15 T cell receptor beta chains below, sequenced in a study of T cells in Graves' hyperthyroidism and ophthalmopathy. Amplification of TCR beta CDR3 regions used RNA as the template. An initial round of RT-PCR targeting the TCR CDR3 relied on the HTBI primer set. In TCRdb, the multiplex PCR reads were re-called with MiXCR into one record per CDR3 protein. The sample records about 180,000 distinct CDR3 sequences, approximately 15% being singletons. Sequenced material: blood. Every receptor here comes from a woman aged 45-60 years with Graves' hyperthyroidism.

This clonotype has a count of ten or more. The V gene is TRBV10-3, the J gene TRBJ1-2; 8 nucleotides line up with TRBD1. Germline CDR1 and CDR2: ENHRY and SYGVKD. The ends lost 0 bases at V and 5 bases at J; junction bases unmatched: 11. The CDR3 is 17 residues long. The CDR3, as DNA: TGTGCCATCAGTGAGTCAGGGGGACGGGACAGGAAATATGGCTACACCTTC. As protein: CAISESGGRDRKYGYTF.

For this clonotype: The junction does not match germline at one end; this may be a read error. The chain recombines TRBV7-7 with TRBJ2-5; D assignment may be TRBD1 or TRBD2 (5 bases each). This CDR3 region has 13 residues. Germline loops: CDR1 SSHAT, CDR2 FNYEAQ (reference sequence). CDR3 bases: TGTGCTAGCAGCTCGGGACACCAAGAGACCCAGTACTTC. Amino acid sequence: CASSSGHQETQYF.

The sample holds many counts of this clonotype. The chain recombines TRBV7-9 with TRBJ2-5; 10 bases fit TRBD1. The CDR3 has 16 amino acids. Trimming cost V 5 bases and J 5 bases; bases outside gene matches: 11. Germline V lookup: CDR1 SEHNR, CDR2 FQNEAQ (reference sequence). In DNA form, the CDR3 reads TGTGCCAGCAGCCTACAGACAGGGGGCAGGACGGAGACCCAGTACTTC. Translated, it gives CASSLQTGGRTETQYF.

The chain links TRBV5-1 to TRBJ2-7, with 7 bases lining up with TRBD1. Germline loops: CDR1 SGHRS, CDR2 YFSETQ. The CDR3 contains 14 residues. The V segment lost 2 bases and the J segment 5 bases; nucleotides outside the gene matches: 7. The CDR3 DNA sequence: TGCGCCAGCAGCTTAACAGGGGAGAGGAACGAGCAGTACTTC. Translation gives CASSLTGERNEQYF.

The chain employs TRBV5-1 and TRBJ2-7, with TRBD2 matching 7 bases. This CDR3 has 14 residues. Germline V gives CDR1 SGHRS, CDR2 YFSETQ. V was clipped by 0 bases and J by 5 bases; unmatched bases: 5. The DNA for the CDR3 is TGCGCCAGCAGCTTGGGCGGGAGCGTCAACGAGCAGTACTTC. It translates to CASSLGGSVNEQYF.

This clonotype occurred many times. The chain carries TRBV10-3 and TRBJ1-1; D is ambiguous. The CDR3 is made up of 13 amino acids. Trimming pared 7 bases from V and 1 base from J, leaving 10 bases between. CDR1 is ENHRY and CDR2 is SYGVKD in the germline V gene. Here the CDR3 reads CAIKKAWNTEAFF. The CDR3 nucleotides are TGTGCCATCAAGAAGGCGTGGAACACTGAAGCTTTCTTT.

The sample holds many counts of this clonotype. The rearrangement uses TRBV10-3 and TRBJ1-6, with D perhaps matching TRBD1 (6 bases). V gave up 10 bases and J gave up 7 bases, with 17 bases separating them. The germline V gene has CDR1 ENHRY and CDR2 SYGVKD. This CDR3 contains 14 residues. The CDR3 sequence is CATSTGRGNSPLHF. The CDR3, as DNA: TGTGCCACCTCAACAGGGAGGGGGAATTCACCCCTCCACTTT.

This clonotype appeared many times. The gene calls are TRBV9 and TRBJ2-3; D gene ambiguous. V was trimmed by 6 bases and J by 0 bases, leaving 8 bases between them. The V gene's germline CDR1 is SGDLS and CDR2 YYNGEE. The CDR3 spans 13 residues. DNA of the CDR3: TGTGCCAGCACACGTACCAGCACAGATACGCAGTATTTT. Protein product: CASTRTSTDTQYF. The variable domain in full, completed from reference TRBV9 and TRBJ2-3, reads DSGVTQTPKHLITATGQRVTLRCSPRSGDLSVYWYQQSLDQGLQFLIQYYNGEERAKGNILERFSAQQFPDLHSELNLSSLELGDSALYFCASTRTSTDTQYFGPGTRLTVL.

Ten or more counts support this clonotype. The gene calls are TRBV28 and TRBJ1-1, with D maybe TRBD1 (5 bases). V was shortened by 6 bases and J by 6 bases, with 14 bases between the two germline ends. CDR1 and CDR2 (germline): MDHEN, SYDVKM. This CDR3 contains 13 residues. The CDR3 is CASREYQGAEAFF. The CDR3, as DNA: TGTGCCAGCAGGGAATACCAGGGAGCTGAAGCTTTCTTT.

At least ten counts were recorded for this clonotype. The chain employs TRBV7-9 and TRBJ2-3; D not certain. CDR3 size: 12 residues. V was clipped by 4 bases and J by 6 bases, with 8 bases between them. CDR1 SEHNR and CDR2 FQNEAQ come from the germline V gene (reference sequence). This chain's CDR3 is CASSSRMDTQYF. In DNA, the CDR3 is TGTGCCAGCAGCTCTCGAATGGATACGCAGTATTTT.

This clonotype was seen a few times. The chain couples TRBV7-3 to TRBJ2-3, with unresolved D. V was pared by 5 bases and J by 2 bases, with 8 bases between. The germline gives CDR1 SGHTA, CDR2 FQGTGA. This CDR3 spans 13 amino acids. CDR3 in amino acids: CASSASTTDTQYF. CDR3 nucleotide sequence: TGTGCCAGCAGCGCGTCGACCACAGATACGCAGTATTTT. Supplemented by reference TRBV7-3 and TRBJ2-3, the full variable domain reads GAGVSQTPSNKVTEKGKYVELRCDPISGHTALYWYRQSLGQGPEFLIYFQGTGAADDSGLPNDRFFAVRPEGSVSTLKIQRTERGDSAVYLCASSASTTDTQYFGPGTRLTVL.

This clonotype has ten or more counts. The V and J genes are TRBV5-1 and TRBJ2-2, with D tentatively TRBD1 or TRBD2 (5 bases each). The CDR3 loop spans 12 amino acids. The V end was cut by 5 bases, the J end by 5 bases, with 7 bases between. Germline V gene sequence: CDR1 SGHRS, CDR2 YFSETQ. This CDR3 reads CASRRGTGELFF. CDR3 coding DNA: TGCGCCAGCAGGAGGGGAACCGGGGAGCTGTTTTTT.

In this sample, this clonotype turned up once. J is TRBJ1-2 and V is TRBV28; D remains ambiguous. This CDR3 is 14 amino acids long. Germline V gene sequence: CDR1 MDHEN, CDR2 SYDVKM. Trimming shortened V by 2 bases and J by 8 bases, and 15 bases separated the two germline ends. CDR3 loop: CASSLRERLEGYTF. The CDR3 DNA follows: TGTGCCAGCAGTTTAAGAGAAAGACTAGAGGGCTACACCTTC.

J is TRBJ2-7 and V is TRBV15; possible D gene TRBD1, 5 bases. The CDR3 consists of 14 residues. Per the germline V gene, CDR1 is LNHNV and CDR2 is YYDKDF (reference sequence). V lost 0 bases and J 5 bases, leaving 11 bases between the germline ends. The CDR3 region is CATSRDRGRHEQYF. CDR3 nucleotide sequence: TGTGCCACCAGCAGAGATAGGGGTAGGCACGAGCAGTACTTC.

This clonotype has a count of ten or more. V gene TRBV11-2 combines with J gene TRBJ2-5; D unclear. Germline V gene sequence: CDR1 SGHAT, CDR2 FQNNGV. The CDR3 consists of 12 residues. V dropped 0 bases and J dropped 3 bases, with 2 bases sitting between them. The CDR3 bases are TGTGCCAGCAGCTTAGAGGAAGAGACCCAGTACTTC. This encodes CASSLEEETQYF.